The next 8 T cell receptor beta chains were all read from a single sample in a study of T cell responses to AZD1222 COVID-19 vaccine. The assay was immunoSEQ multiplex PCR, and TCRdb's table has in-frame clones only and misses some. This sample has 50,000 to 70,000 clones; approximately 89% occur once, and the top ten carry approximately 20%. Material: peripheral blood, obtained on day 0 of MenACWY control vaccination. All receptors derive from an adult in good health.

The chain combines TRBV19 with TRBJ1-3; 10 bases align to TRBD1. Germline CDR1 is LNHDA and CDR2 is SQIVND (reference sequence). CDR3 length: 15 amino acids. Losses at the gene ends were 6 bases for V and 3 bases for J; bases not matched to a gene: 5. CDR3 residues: CASRTGQGNGNTIYF. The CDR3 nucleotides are TGTGCCAGTAGGACGGGACAGGGGAATGGAAACACCATATATTTT. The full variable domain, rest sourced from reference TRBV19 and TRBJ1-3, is DGGITQSPKYLFRKEGQNVTLSCEQNLNHDAMYWYRQDPGQGLRLIYYSQIVNDFQKGDIAEGYSVSREKKESFPLTVTSAQKNPTAFYLCASRTGQGNGNTIYFGEGSWLTVV.

The CDR3 loop reads CATSREPGDAYGYTF. For the CDR3, the DNA is TGTGCCACCAGCAGGGAACCAGGGGATGCCTATGGCTACACCTTC. The V call is TRBV15, the J call TRBJ1-2, with D possibly matching TRBD1 (6 bases). From germline, CDR1 is LNHNV and CDR2 YYDKDF (reference sequence). V was cut by 3 bases and J by 4 bases, with 15 bases left in between. The CDR3 length is 15 residues.

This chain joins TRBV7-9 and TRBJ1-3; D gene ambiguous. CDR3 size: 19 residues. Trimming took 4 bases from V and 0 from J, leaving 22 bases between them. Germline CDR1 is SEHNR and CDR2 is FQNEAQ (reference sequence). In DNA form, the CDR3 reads TGTGCCAGCAGCTCATTCCCTCGTTTTACTCCAAGCTCTGGAAACACCATATATTTT. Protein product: CASSSFPRFTPSSGNTIYF. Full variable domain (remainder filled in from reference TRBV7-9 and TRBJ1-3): DTGVSQNPRHKITKRGQNVTFRCDPISEHNRLYWYRQTLGQGPEFLTYFQNEAQLEKSRLLSDRFSAERPKGSFSTLEIQRTEQGDSAMYLCASSSFPRFTPSSGNTIYFGEGSWLTVV.

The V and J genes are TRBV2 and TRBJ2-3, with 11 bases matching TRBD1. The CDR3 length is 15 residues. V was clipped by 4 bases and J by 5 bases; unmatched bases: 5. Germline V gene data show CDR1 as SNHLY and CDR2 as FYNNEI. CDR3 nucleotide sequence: TGTGCCAGCAGTGCCGGGACAGGGGGGTTAGATACGCAGTATTTT. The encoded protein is CASSAGTGGLDTQYF.

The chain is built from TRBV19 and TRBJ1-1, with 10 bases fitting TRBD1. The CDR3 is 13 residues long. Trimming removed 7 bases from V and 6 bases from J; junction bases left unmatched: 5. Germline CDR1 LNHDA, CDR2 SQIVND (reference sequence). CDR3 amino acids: CASIGQGVSEAFF. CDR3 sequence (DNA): TGTGCCAGTATAGGACAGGGGGTATCTGAAGCTTTCTTT.

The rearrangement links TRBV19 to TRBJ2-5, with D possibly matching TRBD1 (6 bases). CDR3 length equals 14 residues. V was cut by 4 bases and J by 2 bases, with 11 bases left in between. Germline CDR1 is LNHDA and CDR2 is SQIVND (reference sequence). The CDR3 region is CASSTSGVQETQYF. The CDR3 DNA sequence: TGTGCCAGTAGTACCTCAGGGGTGCAAGAGACCCAGTACTTC.

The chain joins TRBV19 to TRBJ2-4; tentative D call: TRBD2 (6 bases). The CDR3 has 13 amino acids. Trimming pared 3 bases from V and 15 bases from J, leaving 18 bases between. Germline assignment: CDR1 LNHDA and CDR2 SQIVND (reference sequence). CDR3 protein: CASSIGEGGVRYF. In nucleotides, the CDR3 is TGTGCCAGTAGTATCGGAGAGGGAGGTGTCAGGTACTTC.

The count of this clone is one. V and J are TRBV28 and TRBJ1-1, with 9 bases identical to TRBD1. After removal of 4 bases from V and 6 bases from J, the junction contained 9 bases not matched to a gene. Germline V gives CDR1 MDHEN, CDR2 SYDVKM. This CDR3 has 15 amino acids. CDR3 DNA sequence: TGTGCCAGCAGTTCCGAGACAGGGGGTCGACCTGAAGCTTTCTTT. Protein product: CASSSETGGRPEAFF.